This paragraph reports one T cell receptor (beta chain). Its cognate antigen has yet to be identified. Sequencer: Illumina HiSeq 2000. TCR beta cDNA libraries were prepared using 5'RACE template switching, which introduced a universal primer site and unique molecular identifiers. Synthesis of cDNA was primed from the TCR beta constant segment and was followed by two consecutive PCR amplification steps. As for the authors' bioinformatics: Reads were demultiplexed and grouped by UMI with MIGEC, and clonotypes were assembled and quantified with MiTCR. To remove erroneous sequences, TCR cDNA sequences were retained only when supported by two or more reads. The tcR package was used for downstream repertoire analysis, with clonotypes matched between fractions based on CDR3 nucleotide sequence plus V segment. Antigen specificity was annotated against VDJdb with VDJmatch, allowing one amino acid substitution in CDR3. After TCRdb reprocessed the reads, each CDR3 protein sequence was kept as one row, without DNA. The V and J calls follow TCRdb's processing rather than the paper's. The table held for this sample gives 440,000 or so distinct CDR3 sequences. The ten largest make up approximately 7% of the sample.

Including cysteine and phenylalanine, the CDR3 has 12 amino acids. No coding sequence is recorded. The data were obtained in a study of T cells expressing NK-cell markers (dated by TCRdb to 2018 to 2021). About the study as a whole: In sorted CD3+CD56+NKG2C+, CD3+CD56+NKG2C- and CD3+CD56-NKG2C+ T-cell subsets from eight or nine donors, TCR beta-chain repertoires were profiled. Among the eight sequenced donors, seven were HCMV-seropositive and one was HCMV-seronegative. All eight donors whose samples were sequenced were randomly selected healthy volunteers, three of them men and five women. Libraries were sequenced as 2 x 150 bp reads on Illumina HiSeq 2000/2500, MiSeq or NextSeq. Study-wide conclusions, independent of this receptor: Those dominant clonotypes were again the most abundant among CD3+CD56-NKG2C+ cells in several donors, at roughly 25-60.1%. For roughly 6 donors, the dominant CD3+CD56+NKG2C+ clonotypes were among the top 10 CD8+ clonotypes and accounted for roughly 1.0-8% of CD8+ T cells. Whether the expanded NKG2C-expressing T cell clones were specific for HCMV antigens was left unclear.

HCMV serostatus was determined by detecting HCMV-specific IgG in serum with a commercial ELISA kit. Peripheral blood mononuclear cells were isolated from blood by Ficoll density gradient centrifugation. The receptor's source is a woman between 18 and 69 years old in good health. Here the chain combines TRBV12-3 or TRBV12-4 and TRBJ2-2; as DNA is missing, the TRBD2 call by TCRdb cannot be tested. The sequencing sample was made of blood T cells: a sorted CD56 or NKG2C T cell subset, CD4+ or CD8+ T cells, or bulk PBMC T cells (not recorded which). The CDR3 region has the sequence CTCLGTSGELFF.